This is a list of T cell receptor beta chains from one sample in a study of PD-L1 blockade in urothelial cancer. Clones were read by immunoSEQ multiplex PCR, and TCRdb kept only the in-frame ones, dropping some. Among about 51,000 clones, approximately 84% were seen once, and the ten largest hold 16%. This specimen consisted of PBMCs, obtained around atezolizumab (anti-PD-L1) treatment. The receptors were sampled from a man between 60 and 70 years old with urothelial cancer. The CDR3 runs from the conserved cysteine through the conserved F or W. The D gene is left open where the match is weak. Expanded clones are given a class, and other clones once, few, many or no size at all.

abundance,j_gene,d_gene,v_gene,CDR3nt,CDR3aa
few,TRBJ1-1,.,TRBV9,TGTGCCAGCAGCGTAGGACAGATGAACACTGAAGCTTTCTTT,CASSVGQMNTEAFF
.,TRBJ2-7,.,TRBV7-3,TGTGCCAGCAGCTTAGACAGCTCCTACGAGCAGTACTTC,CASSLDSSYEQYF
.,TRBJ2-7,TRBD1,TRBV7-9,TGTGCCAGCAGCCCCCCGGGACAGGGGGGCGAGCAGTACTTC,CASSPPGQGGEQYF
few,TRBJ1-6,TRBD1,TRBV19,TGTGCCAGTAGGCTCGTCGACAGGGTTAATTCACCCCTCCACTTT,CASRLVDRVNSPLHF
.,TRBJ1-6,TRBD1,TRBV9,TGTGCCAGCAGTAGACAGGGTAATTCACCCCTCCACTTT,CASSRQGNSPLHF
.,TRBJ2-7,TRBD2,TRBV11-3,TGTGCCAGCAGCTTATCTAGCGGGGTCTACGAGCAGTACTTC,CASSLSSGVYEQYF
.,TRBJ2-7,.,TRBV9,TGTGCCAGCAGCGCAGGGGTGACGGAGAGCTCCTACGAGCAGTACTTC,CASSAGVTESSYEQYF
.,TRBJ2-7,TRBD2,TRBV5-6,TGTGCCAGCAGCTGGGGGGGACTAGCGGGAGACGAGCAGTACTTC,CASSWGGLAGDEQYF
.,TRBJ1-2,.,TRBV30,TGTGCCTGGAACTGGGCAGTTAACTATGGCTACACCTTC,CAWNWAVNYGYTF
.,TRBJ2-7,.,TRBV9,TGTGCCAGCAGCGACCCCCGGGGGAAGGACCCCCAGTACTTC,CASSDPRGKDPQYF
.,TRBJ1-1,.,TRBV27,TGTGCCAGCAGTGCCGTGACAGCCCTGAACACTGAAGCTTTCTTT,CASSAVTALNTEAFF
.,TRBJ2-7,.,TRBV12-5,TGTGCTAGTGGTTATCCCGCAGACAGACTTTACGAGCAGTACTTC,CASGYPADRLYEQYF
once,TRBJ2-4,.,TRBV5-4,TGTGCCAGCAGCGCTCAGGGGTCCAAAAACATTCAGTACTTC,CASSAQGSKNIQYF
.,TRBJ2-3,TRBD1,TRBV6-1,TGTGCCAGCAGTGACCCTGCACCGGGACAGGGGGCAACAGATACGCAGTATTTT,CASSDPAPGQGATDTQYF
.,TRBJ2-7,.,TRBV5-1,TGCGCCAGCAGCTTGGTGGGGGCGCAAGTCTACGAGCAGTACTTC,CASSLVGAQVYEQYF
.,TRBJ1-2,.,TRBV7-9,TGTGCCAGCAGCTTAGAGACAGGTCTTTCGCGCGGTGGCTACACCTTC,CASSLETGLSRGGYTF
.,TRBJ2-1,.,TRBV6-4,TGTGCCAGCAGTCCGCTAGCGAGCGACTCCTACAATGAGCAGTTCTTC,CASSPLASDSYNEQFF
.,TRBJ2-7,.,TRBV6-1,TGTGCCAGCAGCCCAGGGGACCGATCCTACGAGCAGTACTTC,CASSPGDRSYEQYF
.,TRBJ2-7,.,TRBV30,TGTGCCTGGAGTGTGACACCCTACGAGCAGTACTTC,CAWSVTPYEQYF
once,TRBJ1-1,.,TRBV29-1,TGCAGCGTGCGAAGGGGAATGATGAACACTGAAGCTTTCTTT,CSVRRGMMNTEAFF
.,TRBJ2-1,.,TRBV28,TGTGCCAGCAGTTTAGAGAGGGCGGGAAGCTCCTACAATGAGCAGTTCTTC,CASSLERAGSSYNEQFF
.,TRBJ2-5,.,TRBV7-3,TGTGCCAGCAGCTCCCCCCAGCCGGGGGAGACCCAGTACTTC,CASSSPQPGETQYF
.,TRBJ1-4,TRBD1,TRBV18,TGTGCCAGCTCACCGGGACAGAATAATGAAAAACTGTTTTTT,CASSPGQNNEKLFF
.,TRBJ2-7,.,TRBV7-3,TGTGCCAGCAGCTTTTCACAGGGCCACGAGCAGTACTTC,CASSFSQGHEQYF
.,TRBJ2-2,.,TRBV7-6,TGTGCCAGCAGCTTAGCGGGGGGGCGAAGCACCGGGGAGCTGTTTTTT,CASSLAGGRSTGELFF
.,TRBJ2-5,TRBD2,TRBV27,TGTGCCAGCAGAAAAACGGGACTAGCGGGAGGTAAAGAGACCCAGTACTTC,CASRKTGLAGGKETQYF
.,TRBJ2-3,TRBD2,TRBV7-3,TGTGCCAGCAGCTTAACGGGGGCTAGCGGGGGACTTGAGGATACGCAGTATTTT,CASSLTGASGGLEDTQYF
.,TRBJ1-3,.,TRBV6-5,TGTGCCAGCAGTTTCTACAGGATGAGCTCTGGAAACACCATATATTTT,CASSFYRMSSGNTIYF